This T cell receptor (beta chain) emerged from a study of T-cell reconstitution after alpha-beta-depleted transplantation in children. The TCRbeta library incorporated unique molecular identifiers. TCRdb ran MiXCR on the PCR reads and lists one entry per CDR3 protein. The sample has fewer than 550,000 distinct CDR3 sequences; approximately 11% are singletons. The receptor's source is a human donor who donated a stem cell graft to a child with acute myeloid leukemia. This sample comprised PBMCs from the stem cell graft donor, obtained from the stem cell graft.

CDR3 bases: TGTGCCAGCAGCTGGGGGAGCGAGGTTTTCAATGAGCAGTTCTTC. Translated: CASSWGSEVFNEQFF. This chain connects TRBV7-6 to TRBJ2-1; D possibly uses TRBD1 or TRBD2 (5 bases each). The V gene lost 4 bases and the J gene lost 6 bases, with 16 bases spanning the gap. The CDR3 covers 15 residues. Germline values: CDR1 SGHVS, CDR2 FNYEAQ.